These 7 T cell receptor beta chains were sequenced from one sample in a study of OX40 agonist ivuxolimab in advanced cancers. Here immunoSEQ multiplex PCR was the method, and the copy in TCRdb shows in-frame clones only, minus some. Of some 150,000 clones listed, over 75% were seen once; the top ten hold 1.1%. This specimen was CD4+ or CD8+ T cells sorted from blood, taken in a trial of the OX40 agonist ivuxolimab. These receptors were obtained from an adult with an advanced solid tumor such as melanoma, head and neck, liver or kidney cancer.

This sequence joins TRBV6-1 and TRBJ1-1; no definite D call. The CDR3 extends over 15 amino acids. V dropped 1 base and J dropped 4 bases, with 13 bases sitting between them. The germline V gene has CDR1 MNHNS and CDR2 SASEGT. The CDR3 DNA reads TGTGCCAGCAGTGAAGGACTAGGGTGGGGCACTGAAGCTTTCTTT. It codes for CASSEGLGWGTEAFF.

This chain uses TRBV6-1 with TRBJ1-6, with D tentatively TRBD1 (5 bases). The CDR3 has 15 residues. Between the trimmed V and J ends, which lost 8 bases and 9 bases, there was a span of 20 bases. In germline, CDR1 is MNHNS, CDR2 SASEGT. Here the CDR3 reads CASLALWQGSSPLHF. The CDR3 coding sequence is TGTGCCAGCCTCGCTCTGTGGCAGGGAAGTTCACCCCTCCACTTT.

The J gene is TRBJ1-6, the V gene TRBV25-1, with 11 bases fitting TRBD1. Germline V gene lookup returns CDR1 MGHDK and CDR2 SYGVNS. The ends lost 6 bases at V and 13 bases at J; junction bases unmatched: 14. The length of the CDR3 is 16 residues. DNA of the CDR3: TGTGCCAGCAGGGGAGACATCGGGACAGGGGGTCCTCCCCTCCACTTT. Its translation: CASRGDIGTGGPPLHF.

The chain carries TRBV10-2 and TRBJ1-5, with D uncertain. The germline gives CDR1 WSHSY, CDR2 SAAADI. The ends were cut back, 2 bases at V and 11 bases at J, with 19 bases in the middle. CDR3 length: 15 amino acids. CDR3 nucleotide sequence: TGCGCCAGCAGTGAGCAAGTCATAGCAGTTACGGCCCAGCATTTT. Translation: CASSEQVIAVTAQHF.

The rearrangement joins TRBV5-6 to TRBJ2-5; the match to TRBD1 covers 9 bases. CDR1 and CDR2 (germline): SGHDT, YYEEEE. V lost 0 bases, J lost 5 bases, and 5 bases stayed unmatched. CDR3 size: 15 residues. Written as DNA, the CDR3 is TGTGCCAGCAGCTTGGGGACAGGGGTTGGGGAGACCCAGTACTTC. Amino acids: CASSLGTGVGETQYF. The whole variable domain, filled in from reference TRBV5-6 and TRBJ2-5, reads DAGVTQSPTHLIKTRGQQVTLRCSPKSGHDTVSWYQQALGQGPQFIFQYYEEEERQRGNFPDRFSGHQFPNYSSELNVNALLLGDSALYLCASSLGTGVGETQYFGPGTRLLVL.

Written as DNA, the CDR3 is TGTGCCAGCGGTCGGATTTACAATGAGCAGTTCTTC. Its translation is CASGRIYNEQFF. The V and J genes are TRBV27 and TRBJ2-1, with D unresolved. The CDR3 consists of 12 residues. Germline loops: CDR1 MNHEY, CDR2 SMNVEV (reference sequence). V shed 8 bases and J shed 4 bases, with 9 bases lying between them.

This chain uses TRBV19 with TRBJ2-1, with 9 bases lining up with TRBD2. Germline loops: CDR1 LNHDA, CDR2 SQIVND (reference sequence). CDR3 size: 16 residues. After removal of 2 bases from V and 1 base from J, the junction contained 3 bases not matched to a gene. The CDR3: CASSIQAGGSYNEQFF. Written as DNA, the CDR3 is TGTGCCAGTAGTATACAAGCGGGAGGATCCTACAATGAGCAGTTCTTC.